These 6 T cell receptor beta chains share one sample of origin, sequenced in a study of patients and donors after allogeneic stem cell transplantation (dated by TCRdb to 2020 to 2022). Libraries came from RT-PCR. The sequencer listed for this sample is NextSeq 550. TCRdb handled the public reads itself, with Q25 trimming in fastp and clone calling in MiXCR, and kept productive beta chains. Every distinct CDR3 protein forms one entry, paired with its most common genes and DNA. This sample has around 150,000 distinct CDR3 sequences in its table, and roughly 30% of those were observed once. The ten largest make up about 3% of the sample. The sequenced material came from blood, either unsorted or a sorted T cell fraction (not recorded which). These receptors originate from a human donor who was either an allogeneic HSCT recipient or a stem cell or donor lymphocyte infusion donor (not recorded which). It is not recorded whose cells these are; they may come from a transplant donor.

This clonotype has a count of ten or more. V is TRBV10-3 and J is TRBJ1-1; TRBD1 matches 8 bases. V trimming: 8 bases; J trimming: 1 base; junction bases outside the gene matches: 3. The CDR3 is 13 amino acids. The germline V gene encodes CDR1 ENHRY and CDR2 SYGVKD. The CDR3 protein is CAIGGQENTEAFF. In nucleotides, the CDR3 is TGTGCCATCGGGGGACAGGAGAACACTGAAGCTTTCTTT.

This clonotype has only one observation. This chain joins TRBV18 and TRBJ2-3; 13 nucleotides agree with TRBD2. CDR1 and CDR2 from the germline V gene are KGHSH and LQKENI. There are 14 residues in the CDR3. The V and J ends lost 8 bases and 4 bases, in that order; junction bases with no gene match: 3. CDR3 residues: CASRTSGSPDTQYF. For the CDR3, the DNA is TGTGCCAGCAGGACTAGCGGGAGCCCAGATACGCAGTATTTT.

The V call is TRBV20-1, the J call TRBJ2-2; D uncertain. Per germline, CDR1 DFQATT and CDR2 SNEGSKA (reference sequence). Trimming took 5 bases from V and 0 from J, leaving 7 bases between them. This CDR3 has 13 residues. The CDR3 coding sequence is TGCAGTGCTTTGACCTCGAACACCGGGGAGCTGTTTTTT. Protein sequence: CSALTSNTGELFF.

This rearrangement joins TRBV5-1 to TRBJ1-2; D not resolved. This CDR3 contains 14 residues. Germline CDR1 reads SGHRS; CDR2 reads YFSETQ. V was clipped by 0 bases and J by 0 bases, with 6 bases between them. CDR3 protein: CASSLEQSNYGYTF. The CDR3 nucleotides are TGCGCCAGCAGCTTGGAACAATCTAACTATGGCTACACCTTC.

J is TRBJ2-7 and V is TRBV28, with D tentatively TRBD2 (7 bases). CDR3 length equals 14 residues. The V gene lost 8 bases and the J gene lost 2 bases, with 16 bases spanning the gap. From germline, CDR1 is MDHEN and CDR2 SYDVKM. The CDR3 DNA reads TGTGCCAGCCGGGGGGCCACTTGGACCTACGAGCAGTACTTC. It encodes CASRGATWTYEQYF.

This chain connects TRBV9 to TRBJ1-1, with D possibly being TRBD1 (5 bases). From germline, CDR1 is SGDLS and CDR2 YYNGEE. V dropped 2 bases and J dropped 10 bases, with 24 bases sitting between them. The CDR3 is made up of 16 amino acids. CDR3 sequence: CASSVFAGNTLKGAFF. DNA for the CDR3: TGTGCCAGCAGCGTTTTCGCAGGGAATACCCTGAAGGGAGCTTTCTTT.